Sequencing of this T cell receptor (beta chain) was carried out in a study of PD-1 blockade in mismatch repair-deficient tumors. Across the whole study: Patients had 11 to 13 mismatch repair-deficient cancer types and were previously treated and progressing.

Trimming removed 3 bases at V and 5 bases at J, with 13 bases between. CDR1 and CDR2 (germline): MDHEN, SYDVKM. The CDR3 is 14 amino acids. Findings of the study overall: Tumor-resident clones, often absent from pretreatment blood, expanded after pembrolizumab and then contracted.

Worth noting for this clone: The antigen is unknown.

Sequencing was performed with immunoSEQ multiplex PCR; in TCRdb, only in-frame clones are kept and a portion is missing. The table has more than 50,000 clones, approximately 88% seen once. The clonotype was recovered from an adult with mismatch repair-deficient cancer. The sequences come from peripheral blood, collected 52 weeks after starting pembrolizumab. The rearrangement joins TRBV28 to TRBJ2-5; either TRBD1 or TRBD2 may supply D (6 bases each). CDR3 sequence (DNA): TGTGCCAGCAGTTTTATCCAGGGGAGGGAGACCCAGTACTTC. It is translated as CASSFIQGRETQYF.